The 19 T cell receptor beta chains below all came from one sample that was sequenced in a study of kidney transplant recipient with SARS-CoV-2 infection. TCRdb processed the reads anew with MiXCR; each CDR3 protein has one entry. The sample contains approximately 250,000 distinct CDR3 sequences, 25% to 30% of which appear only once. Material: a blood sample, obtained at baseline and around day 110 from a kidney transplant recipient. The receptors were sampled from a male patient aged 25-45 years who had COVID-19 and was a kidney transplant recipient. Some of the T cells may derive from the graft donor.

CDR3 region: CSASGRANVLTF. The DNA for the CDR3 is TGCAGTGCCTCCGGGCGGGCCAACGTCCTGACTTTC. This rearrangement joins TRBV20-1 to TRBJ2-6; D gene uncertain. From germline, CDR1 is DFQATT and CDR2 SNEGSKA (reference sequence). This CDR3 comprises 12 residues. V lost 6 bases, J lost 5 bases, and 8 bases lay in between.

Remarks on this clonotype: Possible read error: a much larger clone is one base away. The CDR3 is CASSSYCESRKTYGCTF. The DNA of the CDR3 is TGTGCCAGCAGCAGTTACTGTGAATCTCGAAAGACCTATGGCTGCACCTTC. The chain has TRBV7-6 and TRBJ1-2; D is ambiguous. Germline values: CDR1 SGHVS, CDR2 FNYEAQ. This CDR3 has 17 amino acids. Full variable domain (remainder filled in from reference TRBV7-6 and TRBJ1-2): GAGVSQSPRYKVTKRGQDVALRCDPISGHVSLYWYRQALGQGPEFLTYFNYEAQQDKSGLPNDRFSAERPEGSISTLTIQRTEQRDSAMYRCASSSYCESRKTYGCTFGSGTRLTVV.

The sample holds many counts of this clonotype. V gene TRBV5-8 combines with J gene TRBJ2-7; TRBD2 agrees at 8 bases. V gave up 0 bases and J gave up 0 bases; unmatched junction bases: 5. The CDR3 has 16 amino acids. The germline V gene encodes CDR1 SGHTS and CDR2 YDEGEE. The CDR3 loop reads CASSLAWTSFSYEQYF. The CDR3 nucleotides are TGTGCCAGCAGCTTGGCCTGGACTAGCTTCTCCTACGAGCAGTACTTC.

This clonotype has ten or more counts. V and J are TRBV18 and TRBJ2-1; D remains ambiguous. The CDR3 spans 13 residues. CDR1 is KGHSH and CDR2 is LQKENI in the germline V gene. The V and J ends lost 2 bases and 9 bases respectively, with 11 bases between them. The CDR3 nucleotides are TGTGCCAGCTCACCAAAGGAGCTGGGTGAGCAGTTCTTC. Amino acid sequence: CASSPKELGEQFF.

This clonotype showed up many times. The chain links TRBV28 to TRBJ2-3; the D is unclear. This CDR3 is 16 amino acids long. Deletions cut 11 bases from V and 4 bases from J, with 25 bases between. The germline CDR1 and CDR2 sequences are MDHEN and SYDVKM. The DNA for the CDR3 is TGTGCCGCTCGGTTATTAAACCCAGTCAAGGCAGATACGCAGTATTTT. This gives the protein CAARLLNPVKADTQYF. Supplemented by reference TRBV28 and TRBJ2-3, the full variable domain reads DVKVTQSSRYLVKRTGEKVFLECVQDMDHENMFWYRQDPGLGLRLIYFSYDVKMKEKGDIPEGYSVSREKKERFSLILESASTNQTSMYLCAARLLNPVKADTQYFGPGTRLTVL.

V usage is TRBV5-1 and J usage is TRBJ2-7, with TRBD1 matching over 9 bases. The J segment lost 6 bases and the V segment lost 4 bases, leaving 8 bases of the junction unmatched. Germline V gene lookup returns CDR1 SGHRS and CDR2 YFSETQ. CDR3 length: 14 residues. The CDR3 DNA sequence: TGCGCCAGCAGCCTGACAACAGGGGGCAGCGAGCAGTACTTC. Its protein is CASSLTTGGSEQYF.

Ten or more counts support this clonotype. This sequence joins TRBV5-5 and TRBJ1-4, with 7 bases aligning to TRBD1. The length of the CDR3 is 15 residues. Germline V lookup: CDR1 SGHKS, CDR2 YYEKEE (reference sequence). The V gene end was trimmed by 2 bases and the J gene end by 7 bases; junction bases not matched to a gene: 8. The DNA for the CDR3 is TGTGCCAGCAGCTTTACAGGGGCGCAGGGTGAAAAACTGTTTTTT. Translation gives CASSFTGAQGEKLFF.

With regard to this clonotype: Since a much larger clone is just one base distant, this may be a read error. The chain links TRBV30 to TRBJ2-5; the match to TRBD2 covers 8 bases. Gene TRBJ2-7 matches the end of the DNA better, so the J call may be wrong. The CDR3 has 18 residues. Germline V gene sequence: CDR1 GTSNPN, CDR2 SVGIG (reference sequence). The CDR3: CAWGVPPGRGGRSYEQYF. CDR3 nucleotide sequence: TGTGCCTGGGGTGTACCACCTGGCCGGGGCGGGAGGTCGTACGAGCAGTACTTC.

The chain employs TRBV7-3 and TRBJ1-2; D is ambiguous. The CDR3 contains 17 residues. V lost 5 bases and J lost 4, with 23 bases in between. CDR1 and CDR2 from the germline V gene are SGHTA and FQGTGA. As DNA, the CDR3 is TGTGCCAGCAGCGAGGTAGGAGACGCTCGAAAGACCTATGGCTACACCTTC. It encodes CASSEVGDARKTYGYTF.

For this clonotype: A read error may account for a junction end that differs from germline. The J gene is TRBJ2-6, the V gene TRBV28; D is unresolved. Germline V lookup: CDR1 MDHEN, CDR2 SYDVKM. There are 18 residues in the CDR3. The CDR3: CASSGIRPWHKVGPTSCF. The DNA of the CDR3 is TGTGCCAGCAGTGGGATAAGACCTTGGCACAAAGTCGGGCCAACGTCCTGTTTC.

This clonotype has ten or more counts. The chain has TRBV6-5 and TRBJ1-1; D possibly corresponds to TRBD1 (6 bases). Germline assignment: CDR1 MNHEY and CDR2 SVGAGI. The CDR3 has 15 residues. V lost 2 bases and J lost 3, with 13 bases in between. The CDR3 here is CASSYVGQSHTEAFF. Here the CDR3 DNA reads TGTGCCAGCAGTTACGTAGGACAGAGCCACACTGAAGCTTTCTTT.

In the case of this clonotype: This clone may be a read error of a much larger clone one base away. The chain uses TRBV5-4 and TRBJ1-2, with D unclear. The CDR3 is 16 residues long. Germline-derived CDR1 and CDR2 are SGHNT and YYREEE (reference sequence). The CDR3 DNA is TGTGCCAGCTTTTTACGCGTACCAGGAAAGACCTATGCCTACACCTTC. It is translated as CASFLRVPGKTYAYTF.

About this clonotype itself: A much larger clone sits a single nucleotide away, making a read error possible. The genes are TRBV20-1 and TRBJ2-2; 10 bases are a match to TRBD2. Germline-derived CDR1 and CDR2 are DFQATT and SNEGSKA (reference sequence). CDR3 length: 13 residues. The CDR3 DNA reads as TGCAGTGCCCTTAGCGGGAGGACGGGGGAGCTGTCTTTT. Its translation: CSALSGRTGELSF.

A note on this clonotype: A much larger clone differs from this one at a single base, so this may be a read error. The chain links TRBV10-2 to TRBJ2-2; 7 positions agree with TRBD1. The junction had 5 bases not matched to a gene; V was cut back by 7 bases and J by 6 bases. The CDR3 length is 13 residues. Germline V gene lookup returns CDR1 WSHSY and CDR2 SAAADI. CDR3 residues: CASKTGTAGELFF. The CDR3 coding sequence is TGCGCCAGCAAGACAGGGACCGCCGGGGAGCTGTTTTTT.

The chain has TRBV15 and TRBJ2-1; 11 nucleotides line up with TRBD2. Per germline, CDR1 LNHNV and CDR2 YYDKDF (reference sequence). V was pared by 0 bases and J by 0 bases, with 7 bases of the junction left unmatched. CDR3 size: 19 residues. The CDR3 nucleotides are TGTGCCACCAGCAGAGATCCGGGACTAGCGGACAGCTCCTACAATGAGCAGTTCTTC. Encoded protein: CATSRDPGLADSSYNEQFF.

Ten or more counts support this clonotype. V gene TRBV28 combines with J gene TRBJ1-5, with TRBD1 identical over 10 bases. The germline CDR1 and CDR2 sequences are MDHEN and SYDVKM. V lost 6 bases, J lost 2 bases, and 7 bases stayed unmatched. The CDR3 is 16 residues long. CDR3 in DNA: TGTGCCAGCAGAGAGACAGGGGGCGCGGGCAATCAGCCCCAGCATTTT. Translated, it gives CASRETGGAGNQPQHF. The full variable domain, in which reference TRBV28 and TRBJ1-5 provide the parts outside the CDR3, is DVKVTQSSRYLVKRTGEKVFLECVQDMDHENMFWYRQDPGLGLRLIYFSYDVKMKEKGDIPEGYSVSREKKERFSLILESASTNQTSMYLCASRETGGAGNQPQHFGDGTRLSIL.

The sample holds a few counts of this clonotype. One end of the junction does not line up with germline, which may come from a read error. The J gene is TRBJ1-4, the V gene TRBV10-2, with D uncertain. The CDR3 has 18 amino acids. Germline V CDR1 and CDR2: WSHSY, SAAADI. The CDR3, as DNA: TGCGCCCGCAGTGAGTCAGGCTCGGGGAGTGCAACTAATGAAAAACTGTTTTTT. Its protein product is CARSESGSGSATNEKLFF.

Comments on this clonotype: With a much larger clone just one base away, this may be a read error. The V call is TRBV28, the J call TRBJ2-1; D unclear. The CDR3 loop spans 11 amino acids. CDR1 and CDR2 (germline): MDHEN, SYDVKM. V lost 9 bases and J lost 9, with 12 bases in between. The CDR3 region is CASQIPSEQFF. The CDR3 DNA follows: TGTGCCAGTCAAATCCCCAGTGAGCAGTTCTTC.

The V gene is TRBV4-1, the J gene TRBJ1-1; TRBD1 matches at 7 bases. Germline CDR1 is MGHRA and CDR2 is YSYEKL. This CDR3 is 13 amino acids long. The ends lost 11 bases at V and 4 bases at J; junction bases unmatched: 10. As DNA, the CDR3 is TGCGCCGCTAGGGGGCGGAGAGGCACTGAAGCTTTCTTT. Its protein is CAARGRRGTEAFF.